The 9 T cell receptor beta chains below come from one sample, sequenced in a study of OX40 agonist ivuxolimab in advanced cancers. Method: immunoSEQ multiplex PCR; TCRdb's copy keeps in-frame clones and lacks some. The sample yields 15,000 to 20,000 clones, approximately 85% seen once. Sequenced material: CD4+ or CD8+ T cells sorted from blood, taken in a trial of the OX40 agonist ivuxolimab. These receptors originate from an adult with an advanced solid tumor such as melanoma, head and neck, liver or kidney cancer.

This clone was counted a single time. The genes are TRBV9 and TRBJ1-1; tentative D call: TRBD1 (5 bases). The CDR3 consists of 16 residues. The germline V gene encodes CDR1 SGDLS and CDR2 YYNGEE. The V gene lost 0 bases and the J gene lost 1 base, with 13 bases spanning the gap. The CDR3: CASSVGRDSTNTEAFF. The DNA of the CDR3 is TGTGCCAGCAGCGTAGGTAGGGACTCAACGAACACTGAAGCTTTCTTT.

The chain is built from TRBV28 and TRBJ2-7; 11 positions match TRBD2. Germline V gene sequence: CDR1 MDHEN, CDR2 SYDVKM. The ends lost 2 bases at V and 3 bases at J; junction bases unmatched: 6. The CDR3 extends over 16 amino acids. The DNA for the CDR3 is TGTGCCAGCAGTTTACTTAGCGGGAGGGCCTACTACGAGCAGTACTTC. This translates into CASSLLSGRAYYEQYF.

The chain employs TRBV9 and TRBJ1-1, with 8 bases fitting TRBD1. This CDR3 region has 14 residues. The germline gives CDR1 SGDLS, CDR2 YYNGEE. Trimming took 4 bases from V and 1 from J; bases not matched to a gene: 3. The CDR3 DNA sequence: TGTGCCAGCAGCTTTGGGACAGGGAACACTGAAGCTTTCTTT. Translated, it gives CASSFGTGNTEAFF. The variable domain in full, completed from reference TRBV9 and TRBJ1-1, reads DSGVTQTPKHLITATGQRVTLRCSPRSGDLSVYWYQQSLDQGLQFLIQYYNGEERAKGNILERFSAQQFPDLHSELNLSSLELGDSALYFCASSFGTGNTEAFFGQGTRLTVV.

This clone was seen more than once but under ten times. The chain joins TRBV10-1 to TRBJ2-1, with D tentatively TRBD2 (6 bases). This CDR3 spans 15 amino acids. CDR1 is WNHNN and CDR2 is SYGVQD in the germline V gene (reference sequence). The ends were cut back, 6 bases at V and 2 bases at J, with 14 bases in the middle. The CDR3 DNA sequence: TGCGCCAGCAGCCCCGGACTAACTACCTACAATGAGCAGTTCTTC. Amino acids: CASSPGLTTYNEQFF.

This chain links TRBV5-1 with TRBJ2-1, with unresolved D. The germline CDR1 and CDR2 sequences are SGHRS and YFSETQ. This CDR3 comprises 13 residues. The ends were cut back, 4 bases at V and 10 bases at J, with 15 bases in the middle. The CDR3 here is CASSVRSEREQFF. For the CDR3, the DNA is TGCGCCAGCAGCGTACGGAGTGAACGAGAGCAGTTCTTC.

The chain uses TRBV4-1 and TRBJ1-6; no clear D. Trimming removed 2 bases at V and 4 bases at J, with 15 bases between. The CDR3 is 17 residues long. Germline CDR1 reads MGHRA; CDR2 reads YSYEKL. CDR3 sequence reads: CASSQFEGGTYNSPLHF. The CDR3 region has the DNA TGCGCCAGCAGCCAATTCGAAGGCGGAACGTATAATTCACCCCTCCACTTT.

The DNA of the CDR3 is TGCAGCCCCGTAGGTTGGGGTTTGAACATTCAGTACTTC. Its protein is CSPVGWGLNIQYF. This sequence joins TRBV29-1 and TRBJ2-4; D is uncertain. This CDR3 is built from 13 residues. Looked up from germline, CDR1 is SQVTM and CDR2 is ANQGSEA. Trimming removed 8 bases at V and 7 bases at J, with 18 bases between.

The CDR3 DNA sequence: TGTGCCAGCAGTTTAAAAGTAGGACTCCTTTCACCCCTCCACTTT. Its translation: CASSLKVGLLSPLHF. V and J are TRBV27 and TRBJ1-6; D call uncertain. The germline V and J ends were trimmed by 2 bases and 9 bases, with 14 bases remaining between them. This CDR3 has 15 amino acids. Germline V CDR1 and CDR2: MNHEY, SMNVEV (reference sequence).

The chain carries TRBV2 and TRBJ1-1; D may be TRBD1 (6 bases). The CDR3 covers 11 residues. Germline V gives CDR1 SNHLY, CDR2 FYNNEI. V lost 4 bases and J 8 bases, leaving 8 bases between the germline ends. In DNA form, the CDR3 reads TGTGCCAGCAGTGTGGGGGCAGAAGCTTTCTTT. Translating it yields CASSVGAEAFF.